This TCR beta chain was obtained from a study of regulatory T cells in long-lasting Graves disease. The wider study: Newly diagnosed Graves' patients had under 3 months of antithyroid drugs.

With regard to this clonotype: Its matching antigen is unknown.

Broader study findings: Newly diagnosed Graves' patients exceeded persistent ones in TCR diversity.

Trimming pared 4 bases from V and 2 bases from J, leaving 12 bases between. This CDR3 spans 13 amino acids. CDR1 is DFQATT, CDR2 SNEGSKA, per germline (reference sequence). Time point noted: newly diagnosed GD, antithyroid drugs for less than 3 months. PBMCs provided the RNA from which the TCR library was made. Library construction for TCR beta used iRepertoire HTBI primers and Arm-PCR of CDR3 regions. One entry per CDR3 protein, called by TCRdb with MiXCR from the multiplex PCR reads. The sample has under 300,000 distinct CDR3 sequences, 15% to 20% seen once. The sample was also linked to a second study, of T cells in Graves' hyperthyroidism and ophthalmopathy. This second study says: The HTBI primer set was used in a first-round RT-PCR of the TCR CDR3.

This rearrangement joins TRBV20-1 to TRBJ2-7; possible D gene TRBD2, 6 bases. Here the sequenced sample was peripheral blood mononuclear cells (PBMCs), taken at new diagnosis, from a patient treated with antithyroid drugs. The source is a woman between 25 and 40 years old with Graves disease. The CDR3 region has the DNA TGCAGTGCTATCCGGGGCGGGGCCTACGAGCAGTACTTC. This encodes CSAIRGGAYEQYF.